These 6 T cell receptor beta chains came from one sample sequenced in a study of cytomegalovirus exposure and HLA in healthy donors (dated by TCRdb to the late 2010s). Library prep was done by the immunoSEQ multiplex PCR assay. The source is immuneACCESS, and TCRdb retained only in-frame sequences with V and J called. Part of the clones is not carried over; for the studies checked, unresolved V genes explain less than half of this, and the remainder is unexplained. The sample contains approximately 240,000 clones, 75% to 95% of them found a single time. Approximately 1.1% of the sample belongs to the ten largest clones. Source material: PBMCs. The source is a woman between 18 and 29 years old in good health and CMV-seronegative.

This clone occurred once. J is TRBJ2-2 and V is TRBV11-1, with a weak D call TRBD1 (6 bases). This CDR3 region has 16 residues. CDR1 and CDR2 (germline): SGHAT, FQDESV (reference sequence). V dropped 2 bases and J dropped 2 bases, with 12 bases sitting between them. This CDR3 is CASSLRQDGNTGELFF. CDR3 sequence (DNA): TGTGCCAGCAGCTTAAGACAGGATGGCAACACCGGGGAGCTGTTTTTT.

The chain joins TRBV11-1 to TRBJ2-7, with a tentative D call TRBD2 (6 bases). V lost 5 bases and J lost 3, with 17 bases in between. This CDR3 is 15 amino acids long. Germline V gene lookup returns CDR1 SGHAT and CDR2 FQDESV (reference sequence). CDR3 in amino acids: CASSQVRDGSYEQYF. CDR3 sequence (DNA): TGTGCCAGCAGCCAAGTCCGGGACGGGAGCTACGAGCAGTACTTC.

The V call is TRBV5-4, the J call TRBJ2-7, with 8 bases aligning to TRBD1. V lost 0 bases to trimming and J lost 2 bases; unmatched junction nucleotides: 1. Germline V gene data show CDR1 as SGHNT and CDR2 as YYREEE (reference sequence). This CDR3 contains 14 residues. CDR3 region: CASSLAQGAYEQYF. The CDR3 coding sequence is TGTGCCAGCAGCTTGGCACAGGGGGCCTACGAGCAGTACTTC.

This clone showed up just once. This chain links TRBV11-2 with TRBJ1-1; tentative D call: TRBD1 (6 bases). The germline CDR1 and CDR2 sequences are SGHAT and FQNNGV. The CDR3 runs to 11 residues. The germline V and J ends were trimmed by 7 bases and 12 bases, with 15 bases remaining between them. DNA of the CDR3: TGTGCCAGCACCGCGGACCAGGGGCCTTTCTTT. Amino acid sequence: CASTADQGPFF.

Concerning this clone: At one end the junction does not follow the germline gene, possibly because of a read error. This rearrangement joins TRBV10-3 to TRBJ2-1; 7 bases agree with TRBD2. Per germline, CDR1 ENHRY and CDR2 SYGVKD. The CDR3 loop spans 14 amino acids. CDR3 DNA sequence: TGTGCCATCACCCAAAAGAGGCTAGCGGACCCTGAGGTCTTC. Its protein is CAITQKRLADPEVF.

V gene TRBV6-4 combines with J gene TRBJ2-2; D possibly corresponds to TRBD2 (5 bases). V lost 5 bases to trimming and J lost 1 base, with 11 bases between them. The CDR3 loop spans 15 amino acids. The germline V gene encodes CDR1 MRHNA and CDR2 SNTAGT. CDR3 residues: CASSPAGGNTGELFF. CDR3 DNA sequence: TGTGCCAGCAGTCCGGCTGGAGGGAACACCGGGGAGCTGTTTTTT.